Listed here is a single T cell receptor beta chain. Trimming left V 1 base short and J 3 bases short, with 10 bases between. Germline CDR1 MGHRA, CDR2 YSYEKL. The CDR3 loop spans 15 amino acids. Produced via immunoSEQ multiplex PCR; TCRdb's table is partial and in-frame only. The data show 90,000 to 100,000 clones, 88% seen once. The sample is drawn from a study of OX40 agonist ivuxolimab in advanced cancers. The starting material was CD4+ or CD8+ T cells sorted from blood, obtained in a trial of the OX40 agonist ivuxolimab. The V gene is TRBV4-1, the J gene TRBJ1-5; D uncertain. The receptor was isolated from an adult with an advanced solid tumor such as melanoma, head and neck, liver or kidney cancer. CDR3 DNA sequence: TGCGCCAGCAGCCAAGGTACGAATCCCAATCAGCCCCAGCATTTT. It encodes CASSQGTNPNQPQHF.